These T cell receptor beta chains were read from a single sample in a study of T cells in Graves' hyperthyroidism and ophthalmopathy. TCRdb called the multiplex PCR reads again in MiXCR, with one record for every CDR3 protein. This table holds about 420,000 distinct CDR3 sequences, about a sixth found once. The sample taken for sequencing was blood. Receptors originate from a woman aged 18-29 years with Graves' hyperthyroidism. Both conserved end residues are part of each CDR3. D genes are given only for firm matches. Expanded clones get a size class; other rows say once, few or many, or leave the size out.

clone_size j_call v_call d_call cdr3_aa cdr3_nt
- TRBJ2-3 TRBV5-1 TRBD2 CASSREASGLDTQYF TGCGCCAGCAGCCGGGAGGCTAGCGGGTTAGATACGCAGTATTTT
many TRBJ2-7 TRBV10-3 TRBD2 CAVQREGREQYF TGTGCCGTCCAGCGGGAGGGTCGCGAGCAGTACTTC
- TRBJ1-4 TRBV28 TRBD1 CASRTTGGTNEKLFF TGTGCCAGCAGGACGACAGGGGGTACTAATGAAAAACTGTTTTTT
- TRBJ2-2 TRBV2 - CASLGLTNTGSCFF -
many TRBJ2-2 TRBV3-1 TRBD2 CASSQGLAGVNTGELFF TGTGCCAGCAGCCAAGGGCTAGCGGGAGTAAACACCGGGGAGCTGTTTTTT
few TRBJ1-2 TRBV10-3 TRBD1 CAISGTAFPNYGYTF TGTGCCATCTCCGGGACAGCCTTCCCTAACTATGGCTACACCTTC
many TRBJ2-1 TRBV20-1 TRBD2 CSVRSGRTYNEQFF TGCAGTGTAAGGAGCGGGAGGACGTACAATGAGCAGTTCTTC
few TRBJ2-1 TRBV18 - CASSEGARSYNEQFF TGTGCCAGCTCAGAAGGGGCCCGCTCCTACAATGAGCAGTTCTTC
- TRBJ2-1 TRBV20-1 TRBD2 CSARSGGAGNEQFF TGCAGTGCTAGATCGGGGGGGGCAGGCAATGAGCAGTTCTTC
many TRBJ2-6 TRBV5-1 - CASSVRGSGANVLTF TGCGCCAGCAGCGTCAGAGGCTCTGGGGCCAACGTCCTGACTTTC
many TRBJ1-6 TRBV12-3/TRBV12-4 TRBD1 CASTLQGANSPLHF TGTGCCAGCACTTTACAGGGGGCTAATTCACCCCTCCACTTT
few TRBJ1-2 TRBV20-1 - CSARDVGVGGYTF TGCAGTGCTAGAGATGTAGGGGTGGGGGGCTACACCTTC
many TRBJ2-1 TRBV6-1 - CASSPVGGSPEQFF TGTGCCAGCAGTCCCGTCGGAGGGAGCCCTGAGCAGTTCTTC
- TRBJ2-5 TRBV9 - CASSVETGRETQYF TGTGCCAGCAGCGTAGAAACAGGGCGAGAGACCCAGTACTTC
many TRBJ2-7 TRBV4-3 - CASSQGYSYEQYF TGCGCCAGCAGCCAAGGCTACTCCTACGAGCAGTACTTC
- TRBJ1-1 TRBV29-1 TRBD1 CSACLIQGDTEAFF TGCAGCGCCTGTCTCATACAGGGGGACACTGAAGCTTTCTTT
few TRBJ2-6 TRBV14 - CASSQEVRQDSSSSGANVLTF TGTGCCAGCAGCCAAGAGGTCCGGCAGGACTCCTCATCCTCTGGGGCCAACGTCCTGACTTTC
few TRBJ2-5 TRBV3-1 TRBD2 CASSPFLGGGYQETQYF TGTGCCAGCAGCCCCTTTCTTGGGGGGGGGTACCAAGAGACCCAGTACTTC
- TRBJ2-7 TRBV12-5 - CAGDTRAYEQYF TGTGCTGGGGACACGAGAGCCTACGAGCAGTACTTC
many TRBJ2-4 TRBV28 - CASSVAGAGAKNIQYF TGTGCCAGCAGTGTGGCAGGGGCAGGGGCCAAAAACATTCAGTACTTC
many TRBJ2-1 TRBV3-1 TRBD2 CASSQVATSGSNEQFF TGTGCCAGCAGCCAAGTGGCGACTAGCGGGAGCAATGAGCAGTTCTTC
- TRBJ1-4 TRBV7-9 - CASSSDSLSEKLFF TGTGCCAGCAGCTCCGACAGTCTTTCTGAAAAACTGTTTTTT
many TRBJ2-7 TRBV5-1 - CASSLGTFSYEQYF TGCGCCAGCAGCTTGGGGACTTTCTCCTACGAGCAGTACTTC
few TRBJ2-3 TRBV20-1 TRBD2 CSAPIAGGADTQYF TGCAGTGCTCCCATAGCGGGGGGCGCAGATACGCAGTATTTT
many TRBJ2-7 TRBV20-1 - CSAPLPDTAYEQYF TGCAGTGCTCCTCTTCCTGACACGGCCTACGAGCAGTACTTC
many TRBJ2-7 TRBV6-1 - CATAGQSVPYEQYF TGTGCCACGGCGGGGCAGTCTGTACCCTACGAGCAGTACTTC
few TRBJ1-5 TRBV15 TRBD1 CATSRDQGASNQPQHF TGTGCCACCAGCAGAGATCAGGGGGCTAGCAATCAGCCCCAGCATTTT
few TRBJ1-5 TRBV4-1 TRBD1 CASSRGQGGSQPQHF TGCGCCAGCAGCCGGGGACAGGGAGGAAGTCAGCCCCAGCATTTT
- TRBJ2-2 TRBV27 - CASSLGGGATGELFF TGTGCCAGCAGTTTGGGTGGGGGTGCCACCGGGGAGCTGTTTTTT